The 8 T cell receptor beta chains in this list originate from one sample, sequenced in a study of blood T cells in healthy people across ages. Sample-barcoded 5' priming and a J-beta primer mix drove a second PCR of about 6 to 12 cycles. TCRdb re-analysed the 5' RACE reads in MiXCR, keeping a single row per CDR3 protein. The profile shows 700,000 to 1,000,000 distinct CDR3 sequences, under 45% of them singletons. The sequencing sample was made of blood. The receptors shown here come from a man aged 60-69 years in good health.

With regard to this clonotype: A much bigger clone sits one base away, suggesting this may be a read error. This chain's CDR3 is CASSQEVASGGPRAKNIRYF. In DNA form, the CDR3 reads TGCGCCAGCAGCCAAGAGGTCGCTAGCGGGGGGCCGAGGGCCAAAAACATTCGGTACTTC. The genes are TRBV4-3 and TRBJ2-4; 11 nucleotides align to TRBD2. The germline V gene encodes CDR1 LGHNA and CDR2 YSLEER. This CDR3 is 20 amino acids long.

CDR3 bases: TGTGCCAGCAGCGGGGCCCCCGGAGATACGCAGTATTTT. Protein: CASSGAPGDTQYF. The chain couples TRBV21-1 to TRBJ2-3; the D call in the table, TRBD1, was not verified against the DNA. TRBV21-1 is recorded as a pseudogene. CDR3 length: 13 residues.

The rearrangement uses TRBV25-1 and TRBJ2-3, with unresolved D. The germline V and J ends were trimmed by 0 bases and 3 bases, with 10 bases remaining between them. Germline V gene sequence: CDR1 MGHDK, CDR2 SYGVNS. The CDR3 is 15 residues long. CDR3 residues: CASSEYPQGTDTQYF. In DNA form, the CDR3 reads TGTGCCAGCAGTGAATACCCCCAAGGAACAGATACGCAGTATTTT.

Comment on this clonotype: Being one base from a much bigger clone, this may be a read error. This chain links TRBV7-9 with TRBJ2-1; either TRBD1 or TRBD2 may supply D (6 bases each). CDR1 and CDR2 (germline): SEHNR, FQNEAQ (reference sequence). The CDR3 loop spans 14 amino acids. Trimming took 3 bases from V and 13 from J, leaving 19 bases between them. In nucleotides, the CDR3 is TGTGCCAGCAGCTTTACAGGGAGGAGGGAGACCCAGTTCTTC. Protein: CASSFTGRRETQFF.

This clonotype was detected only once. The genes are TRBV15 and TRBJ2-3; a weak D match, TRBD2 (5 bases). The germline gives CDR1 LNHNV, CDR2 YYDKDF (reference sequence). The CDR3 totals 16 residues. V was cut by 5 bases and J by 3 bases, with 18 bases left in between. As DNA, the CDR3 is TGTGCCACCAGCTCCCGGAAGGAGAGGGTGACAGATACGCAGTATTTT. It encodes CATSSRKERVTDTQYF.

The rearrangement joins TRBV2 to TRBJ2-1; D uncertain. This CDR3 comprises 11 residues. Germline loops: CDR1 SNHLY, CDR2 FYNNEI. Between the trimmed V and J ends, which lost 6 bases and 13 bases, there was a span of 13 bases. The CDR3, as DNA: TGTGCCAGCAGAGTTGAAGAGACCCAGTTCTTC. This codes for CASRVEETQFF.

This chain links TRBV14 with TRBJ2-7; D is uncertain. V shed 3 bases and J shed 6 bases, with 6 bases lying between them. The CDR3 sequence is 11 residues long. The germline V gene encodes CDR1 SGHDN and CDR2 FVKESK. CDR3 nucleotides: TGTGCCAGCAGCCATAATCCCGAGCAGTACTTC. Its translation is CASSHNPEQYF.

The chain has TRBV5-6 and TRBJ2-5; 7 bases match TRBD1. The CDR3 runs 15 residues. CDR1 is SGHDT, CDR2 YYEEEE, per germline. The ends lost 1 base at V and 4 bases at J; junction bases unmatched: 7. Written as DNA, the CDR3 is TGTGCCAGCAGCTTGATCGGTACAGGGGTAGAGACCCAGTACTTC. It specifies CASSLIGTGVETQYF.